The sequence of this TCR beta chain was determined in a study of Graves' ophthalmopathy and Graves' hyperthyroidism. Study conclusions and caveats: Separation of ophthalmopathy from stable hyperthyroidism was achieved by a 13-signature model, at approximately 90% sensitivity and approximately 81% specificity.

In this cohort, patients with other autoimmune diseases, uncontrolled infections, pregnancy or lactation were excluded. The diagnostic workup employed clinical symptoms, serum thyroxine, TRAb, thyroid ultrasound and orbital computed tomography. The study amplified TCR beta CDR3 regions using RNA transcripts. The library came from an HTBI-primed first-round RT-PCR and a second-round multiplex PCR. One entry per CDR3 protein results from TCRdb running MiXCR on the multiplex PCR reads. The data hold about 48,000 distinct CDR3 sequences, with around half observed a single time. Worth noting for this clonotype: Its specificity is not known.

Trimming shortened V by 4 bases and J by 4 bases, and 20 bases separated the two germline ends. Germline CDR1 is SGDLS and CDR2 is YYNGEE. This CDR3 has 16 amino acids. The TCR sequence derives from an adult man with Graves' ophthalmopathy. Sequenced material: peripheral blood. The chain is built from TRBV9 and TRBJ1-2; possible D gene TRBD1, 5 bases. The CDR3 coding sequence is TGTGCCAGCAGCTCCGTTGGTAGCGGGGCGGGCTATGGCTACACCTTC. Encoded protein: CASSSVGSGAGYGYTF. Combining the CDR3 with reference TRBV9 and TRBJ1-2 gives the whole variable domain DSGVTQTPKHLITATGQRVTLRCSPRSGDLSVYWYQQSLDQGLQFLIQYYNGEERAKGNILERFSAQQFPDLHSELNLSSLELGDSALYFCASSSVGSGAGYGYTFGSGTRLTVV.